What follows are 5 T cell receptor beta chains derived from one specimen sequenced in a study of T cell changes during pregnancy in multiple sclerosis. Using immunoSEQ multiplex PCR, the repertoire was profiled, and TCRdb retains in-frame clones only, with some absent. This repertoire shows 40,000 or so clones, roughly 84% found once; its top ten account for around 3.9%. The source material was CD8+ T cells from peripheral blood mononuclear cells, sampled in the first trimester of pregnancy. The receptors were sampled from a female donor with multiple sclerosis, enrolled in a pregnancy study.

The chain joins TRBV7-8 to TRBJ2-5, with D tentatively TRBD2 (7 bases). The CDR3 extends over 11 amino acids. Trimming took off 8 bases at V and 5 bases at J, with 9 bases between the two ends. Germline V gene lookup returns CDR1 SGHVS and CDR2 FQNEAQ. The CDR3 DNA sequence: TGTGCCAGCGCGGGGGCCGAGACCCAGTACTTC. Amino acids: CASAGAETQYF.

The CDR3 nucleotides read TGCGCCAGCAGCCAAGCCTCCGTTAATGAAAAACTGTTTTTT. It yields the protein CASSQASVNEKLFF. The chain uses TRBV4-3 and TRBJ1-4; D is ambiguous. V was clipped by 1 base and J by 4 bases, with 7 bases between them. Germline CDR1 is LGHNA and CDR2 is YSLEER. The CDR3 loop spans 14 amino acids.

This clone was observed a few times. The rearrangement links TRBV6-4 to TRBJ2-1; 16 nucleotides line up with TRBD2. V lost 3 bases, J lost 15 bases, and 8 bases stayed unmatched. Germline CDR1 MRHNA, CDR2 SNTAGT. The CDR3 totals 15 residues. The CDR3 reads CASSDGTSGGGTRFF. In nucleotides, the CDR3 is TGTGCCAGCAGTGATGGGACTAGCGGGGGGGGAACGCGGTTCTTC.

This chain connects TRBV6-6 to TRBJ1-3; D may be TRBD1 (5 bases). Germline values: CDR1 MNHNY, CDR2 SVGAGI (reference sequence). The CDR3 totals 15 residues. The V gene lost 2 bases and the J gene lost 6 bases, with 14 bases spanning the gap. The CDR3 protein is CASSYSQGRLNTIYF. CDR3 DNA: TGTGCCAGCAGTTACAGCCAGGGAAGGTTAAACACCATATATTTT.

This chain links TRBV4-2 with TRBJ1-2, with TRBD1 matching over 9 bases. Germline CDR1 reads LGHNA; CDR2 reads YNFKEQ. The ends lost 4 bases at V and 8 bases at J; junction bases unmatched: 5. This CDR3 region has 13 residues. DNA of the CDR3: TGTGCCAGCAGCCTGGGACAGGGACCGGGCTACACCTTC. Translation: CASSLGQGPGYTF.